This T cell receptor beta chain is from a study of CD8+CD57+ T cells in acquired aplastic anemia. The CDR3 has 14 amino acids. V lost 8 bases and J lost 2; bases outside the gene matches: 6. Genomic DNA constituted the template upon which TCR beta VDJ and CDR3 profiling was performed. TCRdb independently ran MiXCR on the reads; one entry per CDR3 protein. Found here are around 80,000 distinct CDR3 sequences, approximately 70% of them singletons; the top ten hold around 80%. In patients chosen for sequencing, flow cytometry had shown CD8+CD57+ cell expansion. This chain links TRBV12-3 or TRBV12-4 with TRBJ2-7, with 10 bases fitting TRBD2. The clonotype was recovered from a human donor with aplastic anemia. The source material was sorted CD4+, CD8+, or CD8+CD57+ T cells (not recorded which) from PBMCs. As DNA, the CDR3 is TGTGCCAGCCACCGGACTAGCGGAACCTACGAGCAGTACTTC. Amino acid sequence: CASHRTSGTYEQYF.